The next 13 T cell receptor beta chains were all read from a single sample in a study of shared clonotypes between healthy human individuals. The repertoire was sequenced with immunoSEQ multiplex PCR; TCRdb's copy has only in-frame clones and lacks some. In the table there are 2 million to 2.5 million clones, almost 96% of which are singletons. The specimen was naive CD4+ T cells sorted from blood. Subset described: CD45RA+ positively selected. The receptors stem from a young man in good health.

The count of this clone is one. V and J are TRBV4-1 and TRBJ1-2; 9 bases fit TRBD1. Germline-derived CDR1 and CDR2 are MGHRA and YSYEKL. V shed 4 bases and J 4 bases; nucleotides not matched to a gene: 7. This CDR3 region has 15 residues. Written as DNA, the CDR3 is TGCGCCAGCAGCCGCCCCGGGACAGGGCCCTATGGCTACACCTTC. It is translated as CASSRPGTGPYGYTF.

The rearrangement joins TRBV9 to TRBJ2-3, with TRBD2 matching over 7 bases. Germline V gene lookup returns CDR1 SGDLS and CDR2 YYNGEE. The CDR3 has 14 amino acids. Trimming cost V 4 bases and J 1 base; bases outside gene matches: 3. This CDR3 reads CASSQGGGTDTQYF. The CDR3 coding sequence is TGTGCCAGCAGCCAGGGAGGGGGCACAGATACGCAGTATTTT. Looking up the rest from reference TRBV9 and TRBJ2-3 gives the full variable domain: DSGVTQTPKHLITATGQRVTLRCSPRSGDLSVYWYQQSLDQGLQFLIQYYNGEERAKGNILERFSAQQFPDLHSELNLSSLELGDSALYFCASSQGGGTDTQYFGPGTRLTVL.

This clone occurred once. The V gene is TRBV2, the J gene TRBJ2-2; possibly TRBD1 or TRBD2 for D (5 bases each). Deletions cut 10 bases from V and 4 bases from J, with 13 bases between. Germline V gene sequence: CDR1 SNHLY, CDR2 FYNNEI. CDR3 size: 13 residues. As DNA, the CDR3 is TGTGCCATAACCGGGGCCCCCACCGGGGAGCTGTTTTTT. It codes for CAITGAPTGELFF.

With respect to this clone: The sample holds other DNA sequences that translate to the same CDR3. This rearrangement joins TRBV10-3 to TRBJ2-7; the D gene is possibly TRBD1 (5 bases). This CDR3 contains 14 residues. The germline gives CDR1 ENHRY, CDR2 SYGVKD. Trimming cost V 4 bases and J 1 base, with 11 bases left between them. Here the CDR3 reads CAISGAGSSYEQYF. The CDR3 DNA reads as TGTGCCATCAGTGGGGCAGGGTCGTCCTACGAGCAGTACTTC.

The chain combines TRBV5-4 with TRBJ1-6; D remains ambiguous. Germline loops: CDR1 SGHNT, CDR2 YYREEE (reference sequence). With 4 bases removed from V and 0 bases from J, the gap between germline ends came to 5 bases. The CDR3 totals 14 residues. Here the CDR3 DNA reads TGTGCCAGCAGCGCGGACTCCTATAATTCACCCCTCCACTTT. Residues: CASSADSYNSPLHF.

Comments on this clone: Its ends do not fully match the called genes, so a read error is possible. The chain carries TRBV27 and TRBJ2-1, with 8 bases matching TRBD2. CDR3 size: 16 residues. Germline CDR1 and CDR2: MNHEY and SMNVEV (reference sequence). As DNA, the CDR3 is TGTGCCAGCAGTTTCGATCGTGGTAGCGGGAATAGCCCTATGATCTTC. It encodes CASSFDRGSGNSPMIF.

The V call is TRBV30, the J call TRBJ1-1; 7 nucleotides align to TRBD1. The CDR3 has 14 amino acids. Losses at the gene ends were 5 bases for V and 1 base for J; bases not matched to a gene: 7. Germline lookup yields CDR1 GTSNPN and CDR2 SVGIG (reference sequence). The CDR3 DNA follows: TGTGCCTGGGGACCGGGACAGCGGAACACTGAAGCTTTCTTT. It yields the protein CAWGPGQRNTEAFF. Together with reference TRBV30 and TRBJ1-1, the CDR3 gives the full variable domain: SQTIHQWPATLVQPVGSPLSLECTVEGTSNPNLYWYRQAAGRGLQLLFYSVGIGQISSEVPQNLSASRPQDRQFILSSKKLLLSDSGFYLCAWGPGQRNTEAFFGQGTRLTVV.

The V call is TRBV5-3, the J call TRBJ1-2, with D possibly matching TRBD1 (5 bases). TRBV5-3 is treated as an ORF (open reading frame) with a function not yet certain. Trimming took off 3 bases at V and 3 bases at J, with 18 bases between the two ends. CDR3 length: 16 amino acids. The CDR3 region has the DNA TGTGCCAGAAGCTACCCAGGGAACAGAGCTTACTATGGCTACACCTTC. It is translated as CARSYPGNRAYYGYTF.

The chain recombines TRBV5-1 with TRBJ2-1, with 10 bases that match TRBD2. J gave up 2 bases and V 4 bases, and 6 bases lay outside the gene matches. CDR1 and CDR2 (germline): SGHRS, YFSETQ. This CDR3 comprises 16 residues. The CDR3 protein is CASSAYTSGAYNEQFF. CDR3 DNA sequence: TGCGCCAGCAGCGCGTATACTAGCGGGGCCTACAATGAGCAGTTCTTC.

The rearrangement links TRBV5-1 to TRBJ1-1; TRBD1 is a possible D gene (5 bases). Looked up from germline, CDR1 is SGHRS and CDR2 is YFSETQ. Trimming removed 5 bases at V and 11 bases at J, with 13 bases between. The CDR3 sequence is 11 residues long. CDR3 loop: CASREEGRAFF. For the CDR3, the DNA is TGCGCCAGCAGAGAGGAGGGGAGGGCTTTCTTT.

The chain employs TRBV2 and TRBJ1-1, with D perhaps TRBD1 (6 bases). Trimming pared 9 bases from V and 0 bases from J, leaving 14 bases between. CDR3 length: 14 amino acids. Germline V gene sequence: CDR1 SNHLY, CDR2 FYNNEI. The CDR3 DNA reads TGTGCCAGTCGCCCCAGGGGAATGAACACTGAAGCTTTCTTT. Amino acid sequence: CASRPRGMNTEAFF.

This chain joins TRBV11-3 and TRBJ1-5; D is uncertain. CDR1 is SGHNT, CDR2 YENEEA, per germline. V was clipped by 1 base and J by 4 bases, with 8 bases between them. The CDR3 extends over 14 amino acids. The CDR3 nucleotides are TGTGCCAGCAGCTTAGCCTCGGGGAATCAGCCCCAGCATTTT. Amino acid sequence: CASSLASGNQPQHF.

CDR3 in DNA: TGTGCCAGCAGCTTGACGGAGATTTATGGCTACACCTTC. Protein product: CASSLTEIYGYTF. The genes are TRBV7-9 and TRBJ1-2; D remains ambiguous. Germline loops: CDR1 SEHNR, CDR2 FQNEAQ (reference sequence). Trimming took off 3 bases at V and 5 bases at J, with 10 bases between the two ends. This CDR3 is 13 amino acids long.